The present TCR beta chain was sequenced within a study of cytomegalovirus exposure and HLA in healthy donors. The study, taken as a whole, reports: Later analysis identified several of the most significant clusters that appeared linked to common viral pathogens. TCR beta chain V- and J-gene trimming was linked, in a later analysis, to a missense variant in DCLRE1C.

Amplification used 60 Vbeta primers and 13 Jbeta primers. The table came from immunoSEQ multiplex PCR; TCRdb's copy has only in-frame clones and leaves some out. The clone table shows about 41,000 clones, with the ten largest holding 5% to 7.5%. In the case of this clone: As yet, its antigen is unknown.

Despite likely unrecorded immune exposures, the donors were nominally healthy at the time of sampling. Material: PBMCs. This receptor was identified in a young man in good health and CMV-seronegative.

CDR3 bases: TGCAGCGTTGAACTAGCTACCGCCTACGAGCAGTACTTC. This sequence encodes CSVELATAYEQYF. The chain links TRBV29-1 to TRBJ2-7; the D gene is possibly TRBD2 (5 bases). V gave up 2 bases and J gave up 2 bases, with 10 bases separating them. The CDR3 runs 13 residues. Germline loops: CDR1 SQVTM, CDR2 ANQGSEA.